These T cell receptor beta chains were read from a single sample in a study of identical twins. TCRdb reanalysed the 5' RACE reads using MiXCR and keeps one entry per CDR3 protein. This sample has roughly 540,000 distinct CDR3 sequences, with 22% found just once. The same data also went into a second study, on T cells expressing NK-cell markers.

What was sequenced was CD4+ T cells sorted from blood. The source of these receptors is a woman aged 18-29 years in good health. The CDR3 runs from the conserved cysteine through the conserved F or W. D genes are given only for firm matches. Only part of the rows carry a size: once, few, many, or a class if the clone is expanded.

J | V | size | D | DNA | CDR3
TRBJ1-1 | TRBV18 | NA | TRBD1 | TGTGCCAGCTCACCAAAGGGGACAGGGAACATGAACACTGAAGCTTTCTTT | CASSPKGTGNMNTEAFF
TRBJ1-2 | TRBV24-1 | few | NA | TGTGCCACCAGTGACAGCGATAAATTCTATGGCTACACCTTC | CATSDSDKFYGYTF
TRBJ1-1 | TRBV27 | NA | NA | TGTGCCAGCAGGCTTGTGATGAACACTGAAGCTTTCTTT | CASRLVMNTEAFF
TRBJ2-4 | TRBV13 | NA | NA | TGTGCCAGCAGCCCGGGACGGGAAAACATTCAGTACTTC | CASSPGRENIQYF
TRBJ2-1 | TRBV20-1 | NA | TRBD2 | TGCAGTGGTAACCCCAGACTAGCGGGTATTAATGAGCAGTTCTTC | CSGNPRLAGINEQFF
TRBJ2-4 | TRBV27 | NA | TRBD1 | TGTGCCAGCAGTTTGGGACAGCTAGAAAACATTCAGTACTTC | CASSLGQLENIQYF
TRBJ2-7 | TRBV7-8 | NA | TRBD2 | TGTGCCAGCAGCTTGTTCTCGGGGAGGGAGACGGCCTACGAGCAGTACTTC | CASSLFSGRETAYEQYF
TRBJ2-3 | TRBV7-2 | NA | TRBD2 | TGTGCCAGCAGCCTCACCGGGACTAGCTACGCGGATACGCAGTATTTT | CASSLTGTSYADTQYF
TRBJ2-1 | TRBV10-3 | NA | TRBD2 | TGTGCCATCAGTGACTCAGCGGGAAGTAACAATGAGCAGTTCTTC | CAISDSAGSNNEQFF
TRBJ2-1 | TRBV3-1 | few | TRBD2 | TGTGCCAGCAGCCCCACCGGTCGGGGGGGCGACAATGAGCAGTTCTTC | CASSPTGRGGDNEQFF
TRBJ2-1 | TRBV14 | few | TRBD2 | TGTGCCAGCAGTCGACTAGCGGGAGGGCCGCTTCAGCATGAGCAGTTCTTC | CASSRLAGGPLQHEQFF
TRBJ2-2 | TRBV6-1 | few | NA | TGTGCCAGCAGTCGCCAGTGGGGCGGGGAGCTGTTTTTT | CASSRQWGGELFF
TRBJ2-7 | TRBV7-2 | many | NA | TGTGCCAGCAGCTTTGTGGACAGCTACGAGCAGTACTTC | CASSFVDSYEQYF
TRBJ1-2 | TRBV20-1 | NA | TRBD1 | TGCAGTGTTCCCCCGGGACAGGACCCCTTCTATGGCTACACCTTC | CSVPPGQDPFYGYTF
TRBJ1-1 | TRBV7-9 | NA | TRBD1 | TGTGCCAGCAGCTTGACAGGGAGGGTCGCTGAAGCTTTCTTT | CASSLTGRVAEAFF
TRBJ2-1 | TRBV6-1 | few | TRBD1 | TGTGCCAGCAGGAGGACAGGTCGAAACAATGAGCAGTTCTTC | CASRRTGRNNEQFF
TRBJ2-6 | TRBV4-2 | few | NA | TGTGCCAGCACAATTGACAGTACTGGGGCCAACGTCCTGACTTTC | CASTIDSTGANVLTF
TRBJ2-1 | TRBV20-1 | NA | NA | TGCAGTGCTACTGCCAGTTCCAATGAGCAGTTCTTC | CSATASSNEQFF
TRBJ2-3 | TRBV24-1 | once | NA | TGTGCCACCAGTGAGACGAGGGGTGCGGGAGATACGCAGTATTTT | CATSETRGAGDTQYF
TRBJ2-1 | TRBV5-4 | NA | TRBD1 | TGTGCCAGCAGCGCGCCGGACAGGGGAATCAGGCATGAGCAGTTCTTC | CASSAPDRGIRHEQFF
TRBJ2-5 | TRBV5-1 | NA | NA | TGCGCCAGCAGCTCGGACAGCCTGGGGGAGACCCAGTACTTC | CASSSDSLGETQYF
TRBJ2-7 | TRBV20-1 | few | TRBD2 | TGCAGTGCTAGAGATTTGCTAGCGGGAGACGACGAGCAGTACTTC | CSARDLLAGDDEQYF
TRBJ2-1 | TRBV7-7 | NA | TRBD2 | TGTGCTAGCAGCTTGATCGGGGAGGGTGGTGAGCAGTTCTTC | CASSLIGEGGEQFF
TRBJ2-2 | TRBV20-1 | NA | TRBD2 | TGCAGTGCTAGAGAAGGTAGCGGGAGAGGTGGCACCGGGGAGCTGTTTTTT | CSAREGSGRGGTGELFF
TRBJ2-7 | TRBV3-1 | many | TRBD2 | TGTGCCAGCAGCCCCACTAGCGGGGTTTGGGAGCAGTACTTC | CASSPTSGVWEQYF
TRBJ2-1 | TRBV6-1 | NA | NA | TGTGCCAGCAGTGAGTACTGGGCCCCGTCCTACAATGAGCAGTTCTTC | CASSEYWAPSYNEQFF